The present TCR beta chain was sequenced within a study of blood T cell repertoires in COVID-19. In the original analysis: From reference gene primer amplification, estimates of nucleated cell counts were derived. Method: immunoSEQ multiplex PCR; TCRdb's copy keeps in-frame clones and lacks some. V, J and clone size were drawn from that table, and D and trimming were deduced from the DNA. The sample carries roughly 360,000 clones, roughly 87% recorded once. Recovered status applied to Cohort 3 donors who had two consecutive negative PCRs. It also applied to those with clearance or with symptom resolution. From germline, CDR1 is SGHTS and CDR2 YDEGEE. The CDR3 totals 13 residues. Trimming took off 2 bases at V and 5 bases at J, with 10 bases between the two ends.

The receptor's source is a woman aged 50 to 60 who had recovered from COVID-19. Specimen: PBMCs or T cells enriched from blood (not recorded which). The chain employs TRBV5-8 and TRBJ1-1; D ambiguous. CDR3 region: CASSFFRETEAFF. The CDR3 coding sequence is TGTGCCAGCAGCTTTTTCCGAGAGACTGAAGCTTTCTTT. The variable domain in full, with the rest retrieved from reference TRBV5-8 and TRBJ1-1, is EAGVTQSPTHLIKTRGQQATLRCSPISGHTSVYWYQQALGLGLQFLLWYDEGEERNRGNFPPRFSGRQFPNYSSELNVNALELEDSALYLCASSFFRETEAFFGQGTRLTVV.